This passage covers 29 T cell receptor beta chains from one sample sequenced in a study of T cell repertoires in aging, cancer and after chemotherapy. Multiplex touch-down PCR with TRB-A/B primers amplified rearranged V-D-J TRB sequences. A single record per CDR3 protein comes from TCRdb applying MiXCR to the multiplex PCR reads. The sample gives about 9,800 distinct CDR3 sequences, approximately 40% of which show up once; roughly a tenth is in the top ten. The template was genomic DNA from peripheral blood, not RNA. The specimen was blood. The receptors derive from a human donor in good health.

As regards this clonotype: The junction shows a germline mismatch at one end, possibly a read error. The chain carries TRBV6-9 and TRBJ2-3; D uncertain. This CDR3 region has 18 residues. Germline V gives CDR1 MNHGY, CDR2 SVAAGI. The CDR3 sequence: CASSSNLRSCRAADTKYF. The CDR3 bases are TGTGCCAGCAGTTCGAATCTCCGGTCGTGTCGGGCCGCAGATACGAAGTATTTT.

The chain joins TRBV27 to TRBJ1-2, with 7 bases aligning to TRBD1. Germline lookup yields CDR1 MNHEY and CDR2 SMNVEV (reference sequence). CDR3 size: 15 residues. The CDR3 loop reads CAAVYQGRGCYGYTF. CDR3 DNA sequence: TGTGCAGCAGTTTATCAGGGCAGGGGGTGCTATGGCTACACCTTC.

By share, this clonotype counts as medium-sized. The chain combines TRBV5-6 with TRBJ2-1, with TRBD2 identical over 11 bases. Germline CDR1 reads SGHDT; CDR2 reads YYEEEE. V dropped 0 bases and J dropped 9; count of bases not matched to a gene: 5. CDR3 length: 15 amino acids. CDR3 sequence reads: CASSLELAGVGEQFF. In DNA form, the CDR3 reads TGTGCCAGCAGCTTGGAACTAGCGGGAGTAGGTGAGCAGTTCTTC.

The chain employs TRBV15 and TRBJ1-1; no definite D call. Germline lookup yields CDR1 LNHNV and CDR2 YYDKDF (reference sequence). V lost 3 bases to trimming and J lost 6 bases, with 14 bases between them. The CDR3 runs 14 residues. The CDR3 DNA follows: TGTGCCACCAGCAGCCGCCGTGAGGTACCTGAAGCTTTCTTT. This gives the protein CATSSRREVPEAFF.

The chain uses TRBV5-3 and TRBJ2-3; the D is unclear. TRBV5-3 is reported as an ORF; its role is uncertain. Trimming stripped 0 bases from V and 6 bases from J, with 14 bases between. The CDR3 covers 15 residues. CDR3 protein: CARSLGAGLTDTQYF. CDR3 DNA: TGTGCCAGAAGCTTGGGTGCCGGGCTTACGGATACGCAGTATTTT.

This clonotype was seen a few times. This rearrangement joins TRBV27 to TRBJ2-7; TRBD2 aligns across 7 bases. The CDR3 loop spans 14 amino acids. The V gene's germline CDR1 is MNHEY and CDR2 SMNVEV (reference sequence). After removal of 6 bases from V and 3 bases from J, the junction contained 8 bases not matched to a gene. The CDR3 sequence is CASSSFAGDYEQYF. The DNA of the CDR3 is TGTGCCAGCAGCTCCTTTGCGGGAGACTACGAGCAGTACTTC.

This clonotype was seen a handful of times. The chain employs TRBV6-2 or TRBV6-3 and TRBJ1-2, with 10 nucleotides matching TRBD1. CDR1 MNHEY and CDR2 SVGEGT come from the germline V gene. This CDR3 has 14 residues. Unmatched junction bases numbered 5, after V lost 6 bases and J lost 4 bases. The CDR3: CASRWDRGGYGYTF. CDR3 DNA: TGTGCCAGCAGATGGGACAGGGGAGGCTATGGCTACACCTTC.

As regards this clonotype: A much larger clone lies a single base off, so this may be a read error. The rearrangement joins TRBV19 to TRBJ2-2; tentative D call: TRBD1 (6 bases). CDR1 and CDR2 from the germline V gene are LNHDA and SQIVND (reference sequence). The germline V and J ends were trimmed by 4 bases and 13 bases, with 22 bases remaining between them. The CDR3 has 15 residues. This chain's CDR3 is CASSRVPYGQKSLFF. CDR3 bases: TGTGCCAGTAGTAGGGTCCCTTATGGACAGAAGTCGCTGTTTTTT. The variable domain in full, completed from reference TRBV19 and TRBJ2-2, reads DGGITQSPKYLFRKEGQNVTLSCEQNLNHDAMYWYRQDPGQGLRLIYYSQIVNDFQKGDIAEGYSVSREKKESFPLTVTSAQKNPTAFYLCASSRVPYGQKSLFFGEGSRLTVL.

The chain combines TRBV6-1 with TRBJ1-1; a possible D gene is TRBD1 (6 bases). Germline V gives CDR1 MNHNS, CDR2 SASEGT. CDR3 length: 15 residues. The germline V and J ends were trimmed by 6 bases and 3 bases, with 17 bases remaining between them. CDR3 DNA sequence: TGTGCCAGCAGCCTTACGTGGGACATGGACACTGAAGCTTTCTTT. Translated, it gives CASSLTWDMDTEAFF.

This clonotype was found a few times. The chain recombines TRBV18 with TRBJ2-6, with D unresolved. The CDR3 extends over 14 amino acids. V lost 3 bases to trimming and J lost 1 base, with 4 bases between them. Germline V lookup: CDR1 KGHSH, CDR2 LQKENI. The CDR3 region has the DNA TGTGCCAGCTCACCCCTATCTGGGGCCAACGTCCTGACTTTC. Its translation: CASSPLSGANVLTF. Full variable domain (remainder filled in from reference TRBV18 and TRBJ2-6): NAGVMQNPRHLVRRRGQEARLRCSPMKGHSHVYWYRQLPEEGLKFMVYLQKENIIDESGMPKERFSAEFPKEGPSILRIQQVVRGDSAAYFCASSPLSGANVLTFGAGSRLTVL.

The CDR3 bases are TGTGCCAGCAGTCAACCAGTGACAGGGGGAATCTACGAGCAGTACTTC. It yields the protein CASSQPVTGGIYEQYF. The chain joins TRBV12-3 or TRBV12-4 to TRBJ2-7, with TRBD1 matching 9 bases. Trimming removed 5 bases from V and 3 bases from J; junction bases left unmatched: 11. The CDR3 has 16 residues.

V and J are TRBV12-3 or TRBV12-4 and TRBJ1-1; D not certain. Trimming cost V 5 bases and J 1 base, with 17 bases left between them. The CDR3 consists of 16 residues. The CDR3 region is CASSRAGGGKNTEAFF. The CDR3 bases are TGTGCCAGCAGTCGAGCAGGCGGCGGGAAGAACACTGAAGCTTTCTTT.

Within the sample, this clonotype is medium-sized. V is TRBV19 and J is TRBJ2-3; possible D gene TRBD2, 6 bases. CDR1 is LNHDA and CDR2 is SQIVND in the germline V gene (reference sequence). The CDR3 has 14 residues. The V end was cut by 7 bases, the J end by 2 bases, with 13 bases between. DNA for the CDR3: TGTGCCAGTAACAAGCGGGCCTCCACAGATACGCAGTATTTT. It translates to CASNKRASTDTQYF.

The sample holds a few counts of this clonotype. This rearrangement joins TRBV6-1 to TRBJ2-1; D gene uncertain. The CDR3 has 15 residues. CDR1 and CDR2 from the germline V gene are MNHNS and SASEGT. V gave up 4 bases and J gave up 5 bases, with 15 bases separating them. The DNA of the CDR3 is TGTGCCAGCAGTGTCTGGCAGACCCCGAACAATGAGCAGTTCTTC. This encodes CASSVWQTPNNEQFF.

The V and J genes are TRBV19 and TRBJ1-5; D might be TRBD1 (6 bases). The length of the CDR3 is 18 residues. The germline V gene encodes CDR1 LNHDA and CDR2 SQIVND (reference sequence). Between the trimmed V and J ends, which lost 7 bases and 0 bases, there was a span of 22 bases. CDR3: CASIEGGVLGYSNQPQHF. In DNA, the CDR3 is TGTGCCAGTATCGAGGGGGGGGTTCTAGGGTATAGCAATCAGCCCCAGCATTTT.

CDR3 DNA: TGTGCCAGCAGTCACCTCGTCGGGAGTTTCCCCTACGAGCAGTACTTC. This translates into CASSHLVGSFPYEQYF. The chain couples TRBV19 to TRBJ2-7; TRBD2 is a possible D gene (6 bases). V lost 9 bases and J 2 bases, leaving 23 bases between the germline ends. Germline-derived CDR1 and CDR2 are LNHDA and SQIVND (reference sequence). This CDR3 is built from 16 residues.

This clonotype showed up just once. This chain joins TRBV5-6 and TRBJ2-7; possibly TRBD2 for D (6 bases). The CDR3 covers 15 residues. Germline V gene data show CDR1 as SGHDT and CDR2 as YYEEEE. V was clipped by 2 bases and J by 4 bases, with 16 bases between them. CDR3 residues: CASSFAGTPVYEQYF. In nucleotides, the CDR3 is TGTGCCAGCAGCTTTGCCGGGACTCCCGTTTACGAGCAGTACTTC.

This chain links TRBV11-1 with TRBJ2-6; D is undetermined. In germline, CDR1 is SGHAT, CDR2 FQDESV (reference sequence). The V and J ends lost 5 bases and 3 bases respectively, with 8 bases between them. The CDR3 runs 14 residues. DNA for the CDR3: TGTGCCAGCAGCGTCTATGTTGGGGCCAACGTCCTGACTTTC. Translation gives CASSVYVGANVLTF.

The V and J genes are TRBV18 and TRBJ1-1; the D is unclear. The CDR3 sequence is 15 residues long. Trimming took 1 base from V and 3 from J, leaving 12 bases between them. Germline-derived CDR1 and CDR2 are KGHSH and LQKENI. The CDR3 sequence: CASSPRHNWDTEAFF. CDR3 DNA sequence: TGTGCCAGCTCACCACGACATAATTGGGACACTGAAGCTTTCTTT.

The chain joins TRBV13 to TRBJ2-7, with 10 bases matching TRBD1. The CDR3 loop spans 15 amino acids. Per the germline V gene, CDR1 is PRHDT and CDR2 is FYEKMQ (reference sequence). V shed 5 bases, J shed 6 bases, and the junction held 10 bases outside the gene matches. The chain's CDR3 is CASSHSGTGEGEQYF. DNA for the CDR3: TGTGCCAGCAGCCACTCCGGGACAGGGGAGGGCGAGCAGTACTTC.

This clonotype showed up just a few times. The rearrangement uses TRBV27 and TRBJ2-3; D possibly corresponds to TRBD2 (5 bases). Trimming left V 2 bases short and J 4 bases short, with 13 bases between. The CDR3 runs 15 residues. Germline assignment: CDR1 MNHEY and CDR2 SMNVEV (reference sequence). Written as DNA, the CDR3 is TGTGCCAGCAGTTTAGCACCCGAGGGAGCAGATACGCAGTATTTT. Its protein is CASSLAPEGADTQYF.

The chain carries TRBV6-2 or TRBV6-3 and TRBJ2-3; TRBD1 might be the D (6 bases). The germline gives CDR1 MNHEY, CDR2 SVGEGT. The length of the CDR3 is 14 residues. Deletions cut 2 bases from V and 2 bases from J, with 8 bases between. In DNA, the CDR3 is TGTGCCAGCAGTTACACGGGACACACAGATACGCAGTATTTT. Protein: CASSYTGHTDTQYF.

As regards this clonotype: A much more abundant neighbour one base away suggests this may be a read error. This rearrangement joins TRBV19 to TRBJ2-3, with TRBD2 as a possible D gene (6 bases). The CDR3 runs to 15 residues. The germline CDR1 and CDR2 sequences are LNHDA and SQIVND (reference sequence). CDR3 DNA sequence: TGTGCCAGTAGTATTGGTCCTACTAGCACAGCTACGCAGTATTTT. Protein sequence: CASSIGPTSTATQYF. Based on the CDR3 plus reference TRBV19 and TRBJ2-3, the full variable domain is DGGITQSPKYLFRKEGQNVTLSCEQNLNHDAMYWYRQDPGQGLRLIYYSQIVNDFQKGDIAEGYSVSREKKESFPLTVTSAQKNPTAFYLCASSIGPTSTATQYFGPGTRLTVL.

In this sample, this clonotype turned up a few times. This chain uses TRBV7-6 with TRBJ2-7; D is undetermined. The CDR3 length is 15 residues. Between the trimmed V and J ends, which lost 4 bases and 2 bases, there was a span of 15 bases. Per the germline V gene, CDR1 is SGHVS and CDR2 is FNYEAQ. The chain's CDR3 is CASSSARVRTYEQYF. The DNA for the CDR3 is TGTGCCAGCAGCTCGGCCCGGGTTCGCACCTACGAGCAGTACTTC.

This clonotype was recorded only once. The V and J genes are TRBV30 and TRBJ1-3; D is unclear. The V end lost 0 bases, the J end lost 2 bases, and 14 bases lay between the germline ends. CDR1 is GTSNPN and CDR2 is SVGIG in the germline V gene (reference sequence). CDR3 length: 16 amino acids. CDR3 sequence: CAWSVRGLPAGNTIYF. CDR3 DNA: TGTGCCTGGAGTGTACGCGGCCTCCCGGCTGGAAACACCATATATTTT.

This clonotype ranks as medium-sized (0.01 to 0.1%). This chain connects TRBV29-1 to TRBJ2-3, with 12 bases fitting TRBD2. Germline lookup yields CDR1 SQVTM and CDR2 ANQGSEA. V was clipped by 6 bases and J by 4 bases; unmatched bases: 5. This CDR3 has 14 amino acids. The CDR3 is CSVVTSGSPDTQYF. The CDR3 DNA is TGCAGCGTGGTGACTAGCGGGAGCCCAGATACGCAGTATTTT.

This clonotype came up a few times. This chain uses TRBV5-6 with TRBJ2-5, with 9 bases fitting TRBD1. The CDR3 runs 15 residues. Germline lookup yields CDR1 SGHDT and CDR2 YYEEEE. V lost 2 bases to trimming and J lost 6 bases; unmatched junction nucleotides: 8. CDR3 amino acids: CASSFNRGRIKTQYF. CDR3 coding DNA: TGTGCCAGCAGCTTCAACAGGGGGCGCATAAAGACCCAGTACTTC.

The chain joins TRBV6-5 to TRBJ2-7; TRBD2 matches 9 bases. Germline trimming cut 2 bases from V and 6 bases from J; bases unmatched to any gene: 17. The V gene's germline CDR1 is MNHEY and CDR2 SVGAGI. The CDR3 consists of 18 residues. For the CDR3, the DNA is TGTGCCAGCAGTTACACGCCACCGGGACTAGCAGCGGGTGTCGAGCAGTACTTC. This translates into CASSYTPPGLAAGVEQYF.

This clonotype was detected a few times. The chain recombines TRBV18 with TRBJ2-5; D may be TRBD1 (5 bases). The CDR3 runs 14 residues. V was shortened by 3 bases and J by 2 bases, with 10 bases between the two germline ends. The germline CDR1 and CDR2 sequences are KGHSH and LQKENI. For the CDR3, the DNA is TGTGCCAGCTCACCGTGGCAGGGTCAAGAGACCCAGTACTTC. This gives the protein CASSPWQGQETQYF.